The next 15 T cell receptor beta chains were all read from a single sample in a study of T cells after yellow fever vaccination. TCRdb re-analysed the 5' RACE reads in MiXCR, keeping a single row per CDR3 protein. The data show approximately 600,000 distinct CDR3 sequences, approximately 13% seen once. Specimen: PBMCs, collected on the day of the yellow fever booster vaccination. The receptors shown here come from a man aged 25 to 45 who received the YFV17D yellow fever vaccine.

This clonotype came up a few times. The chain employs TRBV30 and TRBJ2-1, with a possible D match to TRBD1 (5 bases). The V end was cut by 8 bases, the J end by 10 bases, with 15 bases between. The CDR3 spans 11 residues. Germline V gene sequence: CDR1 GTSNPN, CDR2 SVGIG (reference sequence). CDR3 DNA: TGTGCCGGACAAAAGGCCGTCGAGCAGTTCTTC. It codes for CAGQKAVEQFF.

In this sample, this clonotype turned up a few times. The V gene is TRBV15, the J gene TRBJ2-7; 8 bases line up with TRBD1. Trimming at V came to 1 base and at J to 4 bases, leaving 9 bases not matched to a gene. CDR1 is LNHNV, CDR2 YYDKDF, per germline (reference sequence). CDR3 length: 16 amino acids. CDR3 DNA: TGTGCCACCAGCAGAGGGGTTTTAGGACAGGGTTACGAGCAGTACTTC. It specifies CATSRGVLGQGYEQYF.

V usage is TRBV7-2 and J usage is TRBJ2-5, with D possibly called TRBD1 or TRBD2 (5 bases each). Per germline, CDR1 SGHTA and CDR2 FQGNSA. This CDR3 region has 14 residues. The V gene lost 3 bases and the J gene lost 5 bases, with 13 bases spanning the gap. The CDR3 loop reads CASSFTGPGETQYF. The CDR3 nucleotides read TGTGCCAGCAGCTTCACGGGGCCGGGTGAGACCCAGTACTTC.

This clonotype occurred many times. The chain carries TRBV7-9 and TRBJ2-7, with D perhaps matching TRBD1 (6 bases). Germline V gene lookup returns CDR1 SEHNR and CDR2 FQNEAQ (reference sequence). V was cut by 3 bases and J by 3 bases, with 12 bases left in between. The length of the CDR3 is 14 residues. Here the CDR3 reads CASSFGQHYYEQYF. The CDR3 region has the DNA TGTGCCAGCAGCTTCGGACAGCATTACTACGAGCAGTACTTC.

The V gene is TRBV20-1, the J gene TRBJ2-4, with TRBD1 matching over 7 bases. The V gene end was trimmed by 0 bases and the J gene end by 3 bases; junction bases not matched to a gene: 11. Germline V gene lookup returns CDR1 DFQATT and CDR2 SNEGSKA (reference sequence). The CDR3 contains 17 residues. CDR3 DNA: TGCAGTGCTAGAGATAAAGCCAGGGCAGGGGGCAAAAACATTCAGTACTTC. It specifies CSARDKARAGGKNIQYF.

The rearrangement uses TRBV10-3 and TRBJ2-3; 13 nucleotides line up with TRBD2. The CDR3 runs to 17 residues. Germline values: CDR1 ENHRY, CDR2 SYGVKD. V shed 6 bases and J 4 bases; nucleotides not matched to a gene: 10. DNA for the CDR3: TGTGCCATCAGACCGGGACTAGCGGGACTCGGCTCAGATACGCAGTATTTT. This gives the protein CAIRPGLAGLGSDTQYF.

In its sample, this clonotype was seen a few times. The chain is built from TRBV7-2 and TRBJ2-7, with 7 bases that match TRBD2. The CDR3 contains 13 residues. V shed 7 bases and J 6 bases; nucleotides not matched to a gene: 9. Germline V gene lookup returns CDR1 SGHTA and CDR2 FQGNSA. Here the CDR3 reads CASILRTGGEQYF. DNA of the CDR3: TGTGCCAGCATACTACGCACGGGGGGCGAGCAGTACTTC.

In its sample, this clonotype was seen many times. The V gene is TRBV7-2, the J gene TRBJ2-5; no firm D call. The V and J ends lost 2 bases and 7 bases respectively, with 5 bases between them. The CDR3 is made up of 11 amino acids. Per the germline V gene, CDR1 is SGHTA and CDR2 is FQGNSA. The CDR3 loop reads CASSLIGTQYF. CDR3 coding DNA: TGTGCCAGCAGCTTAATCGGGACCCAGTACTTC.

The sample holds a few counts of this clonotype. J is TRBJ2-1 and V is TRBV4-3, with 13 bases identical to TRBD2. Trimming removed 0 bases from V and 2 bases from J; junction bases left unmatched: 1. This CDR3 is 17 amino acids long. CDR1 is LGHNA, CDR2 YSLEER, per germline. CDR3 nucleotides: TGCGCCAGCAGCCAAGACGGGACTAGCGGGACCTACAATGAGCAGTTCTTC. This gives the protein CASSQDGTSGTYNEQFF.

The chain recombines TRBV20-1 with TRBJ2-1; D possibly corresponds to TRBD2 (6 bases). The germline V gene has CDR1 DFQATT and CDR2 SNEGSKA (reference sequence). Trimming shortened V by 6 bases and J by 7 bases, and 16 bases separated the two germline ends. The CDR3 covers 13 residues. CDR3 in amino acids: CSATREKWNEQFF. DNA for the CDR3: TGCAGTGCGACCCGGGAGAAGTGGAATGAGCAGTTCTTC.

The J gene is TRBJ2-3, the V gene TRBV4-3; 12 positions match TRBD1. The germline V gene encodes CDR1 LGHNA and CDR2 YSLEER. The trim removed 0 bases at V and 4 bases at J, leaving 8 bases unmatched. The CDR3 is 18 residues long. For the CDR3, the DNA is TGCGCCAGCAGCCAAGATAGGGACAGGGGGCAGAGGGCAGATACGCAGTATTTT. Translated: CASSQDRDRGQRADTQYF.

A word on this clonotype: A read error may account for a junction end that differs from germline. The chain employs TRBV7-2 and TRBJ2-1; D gene unclear. The CDR3 sequence is 12 residues long. Germline V lookup: CDR1 SGHTA, CDR2 FQGNSA. Written as DNA, the CDR3 is TGTGCCAGCAGCCCCTCCCACAATGAGCAGTTCTTC. Encoded protein: CASSPSHNEQFF. Drawing the rest from reference TRBV7-2 and TRBJ2-1, the complete variable domain is GAGVSQSPSNKVTEKGKDVELRCDPISGHTALYWYRQSLGQGLEFLIYFQGNSAPDKSGLPSDRFSAERTGGSVSTLTIQRTQQEDSAVYLCASSPSHNEQFFGPGTRLTVL.

The chain has TRBV7-8 and TRBJ2-7, with D perhaps matching TRBD2 (6 bases). Trimming removed 5 bases at V and 0 bases at J, with 14 bases between. The CDR3 sequence is 15 residues long. Germline assignment: CDR1 SGHVS and CDR2 FQNEAQ. The CDR3 nucleotides read TGTGCCAGCAGCGTCGTGCGGGGAGGCTCCTACGAGCAGTACTTC. As protein: CASSVVRGGSYEQYF.

The chain uses TRBV5-1 and TRBJ2-1, with D uncertain. V lost 5 bases and J lost 7, with 16 bases in between. Germline V gene data show CDR1 as SGHRS and CDR2 as YFSETQ. The CDR3 has 14 amino acids. The CDR3 spells CASSLTLERNEQFF. The CDR3 DNA reads TGCGCCAGCAGTCTCACTCTCGAGAGGAATGAGCAGTTCTTC.

V gene TRBV2 combines with J gene TRBJ2-1; D unclear. CDR3 length: 15 amino acids. Trimming cost V 1 base and J 10 bases, with 17 bases left between them. CDR1 is SNHLY, CDR2 FYNNEI, per germline. Here the CDR3 reads CASSEGPLWFGEQFF. Here the CDR3 DNA reads TGTGCCAGCAGTGAAGGGCCCTTGTGGTTTGGCGAGCAGTTCTTC. The full variable domain, rest sourced from reference TRBV2 and TRBJ2-1, is EPEVTQTPSHQVTQMGQEVILRCVPISNHLYFYWYRQILGQKVEFLVSFYNNEISEKSEIFDDQFSVERPDGSNFTLKIRSTKLEDSAMYFCASSEGPLWFGEQFFGPGTRLTVL.